The 6 T cell receptor beta chains given below trace back to one sample, sequenced in a study of tumor T cells in aggressive B-cell lymphoma. Here immunoSEQ multiplex PCR was the method, and the copy in TCRdb shows in-frame clones only, minus some. The data contain some 4,200 clones, roughly 89% of them singletons. The sequencing sample was made of tumor tissue. The source of these receptors is an adult with diffuse large B cell lymphoma.

V is TRBV5-4 and J is TRBJ2-7; 13 bases are shared with TRBD2. V shed 0 bases, J shed 5 bases, and the junction held 8 bases outside the gene matches. The CDR3 length is 17 residues. CDR1 is SGHNT and CDR2 is YYREEE in the germline V gene (reference sequence). The CDR3 bases are TGTGCCAGCAGCTTGGCGGGCAGAGGACTAGCGGGAGACGAGCAGTACTTC. Translated, it gives CASSLAGRGLAGDEQYF.

V gene TRBV2 combines with J gene TRBJ1-3; D unresolved. The CDR3 is 15 residues long. Between the trimmed V and J ends, which lost 3 bases and 0 bases, there was a span of 9 bases. Germline lookup yields CDR1 SNHLY and CDR2 FYNNEI. Written as DNA, the CDR3 is TGTGCCAGCAGTGACAGCGGGTACTCTGGAAACACCATATATTTT. Translated: CASSDSGYSGNTIYF.

The sample holds one count of this clone. The rearrangement joins TRBV30 to TRBJ2-5; the D is unclear. The closer fit of TRBJ2-7 to the DNA end suggests the J call may be wrong. Germline V gene lookup returns CDR1 GTSNPN and CDR2 SVGIG (reference sequence). This CDR3 contains 13 residues. DNA for the CDR3: TGTGCCTGGAGTGTAAGAACGGAGTACGAGCAGTACTTC. This sequence encodes CAWSVRTEYEQYF.

This clone was counted a single time. This chain uses TRBV9 with TRBJ1-3; TRBD1 might be the D (6 bases). The CDR3 is 15 residues long. The germline V gene has CDR1 SGDLS and CDR2 YYNGEE. Deletions cut 4 bases from V and 0 bases from J, with 11 bases between. The CDR3 coding sequence is TGTGCCAGCAGCTCCGGGGGGGCCTCTGGAAACACCATATATTTT. It codes for CASSSGGASGNTIYF.

This rearrangement joins TRBV29-1 to TRBJ1-4, with D maybe TRBD1 (5 bases). V lost 6 bases to trimming and J lost 7 bases, with 12 bases between them. There are 12 residues in the CDR3. Germline values: CDR1 SQVTM, CDR2 ANQGSEA. CDR3 protein: CSVPGGGEKLFF. The CDR3 bases are TGCAGCGTCCCCGGGGGGGGTGAAAAACTGTTTTTT.

CDR3 nucleotides: TGTGCCTGGGGGAGGGGGAACACTGAAGCTTTCTTT. Translated: CAWGRGNTEAFF. The rearrangement uses TRBV30 and TRBJ1-1; D perhaps matches TRBD1 (5 bases). V shed 5 bases and J shed 1 base, with 8 bases lying between them. CDR3 length equals 12 residues. Germline values: CDR1 GTSNPN, CDR2 SVGIG (reference sequence).